This T cell receptor (beta chain) was profiled in a study of shared clonotypes between healthy human individuals. Turning to this clone: Its antigen is currently unknown.

Naive CD8 cells were CD45RO-negative, positively selected for CCR7, excluding terminally differentiated effector memory CD45RA+ cells. Each sample came from a Caucasian adult donor living in Nashville, Tennessee. Profiled with immunoSEQ multiplex PCR; TCRdb holds only in-frame clones, not every one. The repertoire consists of about 650,000 clones, with about 95% occurring once and the leading ten covering roughly 0.1%. Germline lookup yields CDR1 MDHEN and CDR2 SYDVKM. Trimming took 3 bases from V and 0 from J; bases not matched to a gene: 19. The CDR3 contains 20 residues. Overall study results and limits: It was expected that sequencing depth would affect clonotype sharing among donors.

The V and J genes are TRBV28 and TRBJ2-5; 7 positions agree with TRBD2. Sequencing input: naive CD8+ T cells sorted from blood. The sequence was collected from a woman aged 25 to 39 in good health. CDR3 region: CASSFYLRGRASGDQETQYF. In nucleotides, the CDR3 is TGTGCCAGCAGTTTTTATCTCCGGGGGAGGGCTAGCGGAGACCAAGAGACCCAGTACTTC.